One sample yielded the 3 T cell receptor beta chains listed below, sequenced in a study of cytotoxic CD8 clonotypes in ibrutinib-treated CLL (dated by TCRdb to the early 2020s). The library was generated by the immunoSEQ multiplex PCR assay. The immuneACCESS repertoire file appears here via TCRdb, limited to in-frame rearrangements. These files lack a portion of the clones; in checked studies, under half of the deficit traces to unresolved V genes, and the cause of the others is not known. The sample includes some 80,000 clones, with 79% observed a single time. The ten largest clones capture approximately 4.4% of the sample. The sample's time point label, in plain terms: 12 months on ibrutinib. The sample in question was PBMCs, obtained after 12 months of ibrutinib treatment. All receptors come from a human donor with chronic lymphocytic leukemia.

The chain is built from TRBV30 and TRBJ1-1; no clear D. The V end lost 5 bases, the J end lost 0 bases, and 10 bases lay between the germline ends. Germline loops: CDR1 GTSNPN, CDR2 SVGIG (reference sequence). CDR3 length equals 13 residues. The CDR3 DNA reads TGTGCCTGGGGATATAACATGAACACTGAAGCTTTCTTT. Translating gives CAWGYNMNTEAFF.

The table lists this clone with a count of one. This rearrangement joins TRBV7-8 to TRBJ1-5, with a possible D match to TRBD1 (5 bases). V gave up 5 bases and J gave up 9 bases, with 14 bases separating them. Germline V gives CDR1 SGHVS, CDR2 FQNEAQ. The CDR3 is 13 residues long. CDR3: CASSPAAGGPQHF. CDR3 in DNA: TGTGCCAGCAGCCCCGCCGCCGGGGGGCCCCAGCATTTT.

The V and J genes are TRBV19 and TRBJ1-1, with 8 bases identical to TRBD1. V dropped 7 bases and J dropped 5; count of bases not matched to a gene: 3. The CDR3 has 12 amino acids. CDR1 is LNHDA and CDR2 is SQIVND in the germline V gene (reference sequence). Here the CDR3 DNA reads TGTGCCAGTATGGACAGGGTGACTGAAGCTTTCTTT. This codes for CASMDRVTEAFF.